The present entry profiles one T cell receptor beta chain with its context. Its antigen is still unknown. The data stem from a study of siplizumab effects on memory and regulatory T cells. Study results and limitations: Alloreactive sequences tracing back to unstimulated CD4+ memory cells fell significantly with siplizumab. Unstimulated naive T cells seemed to show more diversity than memory cells did, and they also seemed to be among the major contributors to the alloresponse.

Sequencing of each sample assayed around 10^5 TCR templates. Here immunoSEQ multiplex PCR was the method, and the copy in TCRdb shows in-frame clones only, minus some. The profile shows roughly 100,000 clones, 93% of them singletons. CDR3 size: 16 residues. The germline V gene has CDR1 SGHVS and CDR2 FQNEAQ. J was trimmed by 4 bases and V by 2 bases; bases with no gene match: 5. The receptor was isolated from a human donor in good health. J is TRBJ2-5 and V is TRBV7-8, with 12 nucleotides matching TRBD2. The source material was CD4+ T cells sorted from blood. The CDR3 nucleotides are TGTGCCAGCAGCTTACGCCGGACTAGCGGGGTAGAGACCCAGTACTTC. It specifies CASSLRRTSGVETQYF.